Each of the 18 T cell receptor beta chains below was sequenced from the same sample in a study of T cells in Graves' hyperthyroidism and ophthalmopathy (dated by TCRdb to between 2019 and 2020). Libraries came from multiplex PCR. The sample was run on an Illumina HiSeq 2000. The TCR beta CDR3 regions were amplified from RNA transcripts. The TCR CDR3 was subjected to a first round of RT-PCR using the HTBI primer set and the Qiagen OneStep RT-PCR kit. The public sequencing data were trimmed at Q25 with fastp and processed into clonotypes with MiXCR by TCRdb, which kept only in-frame beta chains. Here each entry gathers all rows of one CDR3 protein and keeps the most common genes and DNA. The sample table contains around 700,000 distinct CDR3 sequences; only one count was recorded for roughly 20% of them. About a sixth of the sample is in the top ten clones. The sequenced material came from blood. These receptors all stem from a woman between 45 and 65 years old with Graves' hyperthyroidism that later progressed to Graves' ophthalmopathy.

Only a few counts were recorded for this clonotype. The V gene is TRBV5-6, the J gene TRBJ1-2; D gene unclear. The germline V and J ends were trimmed by 2 bases and 4 bases, with 9 bases remaining between them. Germline CDR1 is SGHDT and CDR2 is YYEEEE. This CDR3 has 13 residues. CDR3 nucleotide sequence: TGTGCCAGCAGCTTATTGTCTGGCTATGGCTACACCTTC. It codes for CASSLLSGYGYTF. The full variable domain, its missing parts supplied by reference TRBV5-6 and TRBJ1-2, is DAGVTQSPTHLIKTRGQQVTLRCSPKSGHDTVSWYQQALGQGPQFIFQYYEEEERQRGNFPDRFSGHQFPNYSSELNVNALLLGDSALYLCASSLLSGYGYTFGSGTRLTVV.

The J gene is TRBJ2-7, the V gene TRBV15; D not resolved. Trimming took 8 bases from V and 0 from J, leaving 11 bases between them. The CDR3 spans 13 residues. Germline assignment: CDR1 LNHNV and CDR2 YYDKDF (reference sequence). CDR3 residues: CATRSWASYEQYF. CDR3 DNA sequence: TGTGCCACCCGGTCCTGGGCCTCCTACGAGCAGTACTTC.

This clonotype was detected ten times or more. CDR3 sequence reads: CASSYSKNTEAFF. CDR3 coding DNA: TGTGCCAGCAGTTACTCGAAGAACACTGAAGCTTTCTTT. The chain joins TRBV6-5 to TRBJ1-1; D is unclear. The CDR3 length is 13 residues. V gave up 0 bases and J gave up 1 base, with 3 bases separating them. The V gene's germline CDR1 is MNHEY and CDR2 SVGAGI.

This clonotype was seen many times. This chain joins TRBV11-2 and TRBJ2-3; unclear D gene. V was clipped by 0 bases and J by 3 bases, with 10 bases between them. CDR1 and CDR2 from the germline V gene are SGHAT and FQNNGV. The CDR3 totals 15 residues. The CDR3 spells CASSLDKLRTDTQYF. CDR3 in DNA: TGTGCCAGCAGCTTAGATAAGCTGCGAACAGATACGCAGTATTTT.

This chain connects TRBV11-3 to TRBJ2-3; D may be TRBD2 (7 bases). There are 15 residues in the CDR3. Trimming removed 1 base from V and 5 bases from J, with 13 bases in between. The germline V gene encodes CDR1 SGHNT and CDR2 YENEEA. CDR3 DNA: TGTGCCAGCAGCTTAGGAGGGGGGGCCCAAGATACGCAGTATTTT. It is translated as CASSLGGGAQDTQYF.

This clonotype was seen only a few times. J is TRBJ1-2 and V is TRBV20-1; TRBD1 agrees at 7 bases. Germline V gene data show CDR1 as DFQATT and CDR2 as SNEGSKA (reference sequence). This CDR3 has 12 amino acids. After removal of 6 bases from V and 7 bases from J, the junction contained 8 bases not matched to a gene. CDR3 residues: CSAPRQGGGYTF. The DNA of the CDR3 is TGCAGTGCCCCGCGTCAGGGGGGTGGCTACACCTTC.

The chain couples TRBV19 to TRBJ1-2, with TRBD1 identical over 8 bases. The CDR3 extends over 15 amino acids. Germline V lookup: CDR1 LNHDA, CDR2 SQIVND (reference sequence). J lost 3 bases, V lost 4 bases, and 7 bases had no gene match. CDR3 region: CASSTPGTGYYGYTF. Written as DNA, the CDR3 is TGTGCCAGTAGTACCCCTGGGACAGGCTACTATGGCTACACCTTC.

This clonotype was counted only a few times. This may be a read error: a much more frequent sequence differs by one nucleotide. Because the CDR3 is missing its conserved closing phenylalanine or tryptophan, this is likely a read error. The chain couples TRBV12-3 or TRBV12-4 to TRBJ2-1; 10 nucleotides align to TRBD2. V lost 4 bases to trimming and J lost 0 bases; unmatched junction nucleotides: 12. The CDR3 length is 19 residues. As DNA, the CDR3 is TGTGCCAGCAGTTCCAGACTAGCGGGTATTGCGAGCTCCTACAATGAGCAGTTCCTC. This translates into CASSSRLAGIASSYNEQFL.

The chain uses TRBV28 and TRBJ2-7, with D unresolved. Trimming cost V 5 bases and J 2 bases, with 10 bases left between them. CDR3 length equals 13 residues. Germline loops: CDR1 MDHEN, CDR2 SYDVKM. The CDR3 DNA sequence: TGTGCCAGCAGTCACCAGGTTACCTACGAGCAGTACTTC. As protein: CASSHQVTYEQYF.

This clonotype was recorded many times. This rearrangement joins TRBV11-2 to TRBJ2-6; 11 bases fit TRBD1. Trimming took 5 bases from V and 0 from J; bases not matched to a gene: 6. This CDR3 has 18 amino acids. Germline-derived CDR1 and CDR2 are SGHAT and FQNNGV. The CDR3 loop reads CASSPAGQGVSGANVLTF. The CDR3 DNA follows: TGTGCCAGCAGCCCCGCGGGACAGGGGGTCTCTGGGGCCAACGTCCTGACTTTC. Using reference TRBV11-2 and TRBJ2-6 for the parts outside the CDR3, the full variable domain is EAGVAQSPRYKIIEKRQSVAFWCNPISGHATLYWYQQILGQGPKLLIQFQNNGVVDDSQLPKDRFSAERLKGVDSTLKIQPAKLEDSAVYLCASSPAGQGVSGANVLTFGAGSRLTVL.

The sample holds a few counts of this clonotype. The chain has TRBV9 and TRBJ1-1; 7 bases map to TRBD1. The CDR3 has 14 amino acids. With 0 bases clipped from V and 5 bases from J, the junction kept 4 bases outside the gene matches. The germline V gene has CDR1 SGDLS and CDR2 YYNGEE. CDR3 nucleotide sequence: TGTGCCAGCAGCGTAGCCGGACAGGAGACTGAAGCTTTCTTT. Protein sequence: CASSVAGQETEAFF.

V is TRBV5-4 and J is TRBJ2-1; D is unresolved. Trimming took 4 bases from V and 3 from J, leaving 11 bases between them. The CDR3 is 14 residues long. Germline CDR1 is SGHNT and CDR2 is YYREEE (reference sequence). CDR3 loop: CASSRWGHYNEQFF. The CDR3 DNA reads TGTGCCAGCAGCAGATGGGGTCACTACAATGAGCAGTTCTTC. The whole variable domain, filled in from reference TRBV5-4 and TRBJ2-1, reads ETGVTQSPTHLIKTRGQQVTLRCSSQSGHNTVSWYQQALGQGPQFIFQYYREEENGRGNFPPRFSGLQFPNYSSELNVNALELDDSALYLCASSRWGHYNEQFFGPGTRLTVL.

This clonotype has only a few counts. J is TRBJ2-7 and V is TRBV6-2 or TRBV6-3; TRBD1 matches 7 bases. Germline values: CDR1 MNHEY, CDR2 SVGEGT. This CDR3 spans 15 amino acids. Germline trimming cut 5 bases from V and 1 base from J; bases unmatched to any gene: 8. The CDR3 bases are TGTGCCAGCAGTCCCGGGACAGCGCCATCCTACGAGCAGTACTTC. Encoded protein: CASSPGTAPSYEQYF.

This clonotype was seen at least ten times. The V gene is TRBV7-9, the J gene TRBJ2-1, with D uncertain. V was shortened by 2 bases and J by 4 bases, with 9 bases between the two germline ends. CDR1 and CDR2 from the germline V gene are SEHNR and FQNEAQ (reference sequence). The CDR3 extends over 14 amino acids. In DNA form, the CDR3 reads TGTGCCAGCAGCTTACAGTACAGTTACAATGAGCAGTTCTTC. This codes for CASSLQYSYNEQFF.

This clonotype showed up just a few times. The rearrangement joins TRBV7-9 to TRBJ1-6; D is possibly TRBD1 (5 bases). The CDR3 totals 15 residues. CDR1 is SEHNR, CDR2 FQNEAQ, per germline (reference sequence). V shed 1 base and J shed 4 bases, with 8 bases lying between them. This CDR3 reads CASSLGRGYNSPLHF. The CDR3 nucleotides are TGTGCCAGCAGCTTAGGCCGGGGGTATAATTCACCCCTCCACTTT.

Points on this clonotype: The junction departs from germline at one end; a sequencing error may be responsible. V is TRBV19 and J is TRBJ1-5; 8 bases align to TRBD1. Germline V gene data show CDR1 as LNHDA and CDR2 as SQIVND (reference sequence). The CDR3 covers 17 residues. The CDR3 region has the DNA TGTGCCAGTACCAGGACCGGGACAGGAATTAGCAATCACCCCCAGCATTTT. Its translation: CASTRTGTGISNHPQHF.

The chain has TRBV13 and TRBJ2-1; D is uncertain. The CDR3 is made up of 11 amino acids. Germline loops: CDR1 PRHDT, CDR2 FYEKMQ (reference sequence). With 1 base removed from V and 15 bases from J, the gap between germline ends came to 10 bases. CDR3 DNA sequence: TGTGCCAGCAGCTTAGAGGTCCAGTGGTTCTTC. It yields the protein CASSLEVQWFF. The variable domain in full, completed from reference TRBV13 and TRBJ2-1, reads AAGVIQSPRHLIKEKRETATLKCYPIPRHDTVYWYQQGPGQDPQFLISFYEKMQSDKGSIPDRFSAQQFSDYHSELNMSSLELGDSALYFCASSLEVQWFFGPGTRLTVL.

The rearrangement links TRBV30 to TRBJ2-1, with D maybe TRBD2 (7 bases). The CDR3 is made up of 17 amino acids. Deletions cut 0 bases from V and 4 bases from J, with 19 bases between. The germline V gene encodes CDR1 GTSNPN and CDR2 SVGIG (reference sequence). The CDR3 loop is CAWSVWVGGPIYNEQFF. CDR3 coding DNA: TGTGCCTGGAGTGTATGGGTGGGGGGGCCGATTTACAATGAGCAGTTCTTC.